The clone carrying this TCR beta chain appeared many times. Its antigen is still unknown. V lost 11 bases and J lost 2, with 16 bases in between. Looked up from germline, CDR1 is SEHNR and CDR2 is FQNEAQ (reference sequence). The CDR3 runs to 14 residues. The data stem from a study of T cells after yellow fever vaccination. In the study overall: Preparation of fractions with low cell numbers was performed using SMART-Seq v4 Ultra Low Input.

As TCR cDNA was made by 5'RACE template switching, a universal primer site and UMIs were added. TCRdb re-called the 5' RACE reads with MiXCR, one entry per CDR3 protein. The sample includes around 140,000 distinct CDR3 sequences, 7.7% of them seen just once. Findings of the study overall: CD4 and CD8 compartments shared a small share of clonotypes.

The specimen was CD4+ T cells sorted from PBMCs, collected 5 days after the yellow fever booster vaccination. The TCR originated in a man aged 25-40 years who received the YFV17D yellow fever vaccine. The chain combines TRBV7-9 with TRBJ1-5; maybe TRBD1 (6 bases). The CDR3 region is CAPTPGEGNQPQHF. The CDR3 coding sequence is TGTGCCCCCACCCCAGGGGAGGGCAATCAGCCCCAGCATTTT.